The 21 T cell receptor beta chains below were found in one sample sequenced in a study of blood T cell repertoires in COVID-19. Here immunoSEQ multiplex PCR was the method, and the copy in TCRdb shows in-frame clones only, minus some. The table has tens of thousands of clones, roughly 86% seen once. Sequenced: peripheral blood. These receptors were taken from a man in his fifties or sixties with active or convalescent COVID-19.

The V call is TRBV7-9, the J call TRBJ1-1, with D tentatively TRBD1 (6 bases). CDR3 length equals 15 residues. Trimming stripped 5 bases from V and 5 bases from J, with 18 bases between. Germline V gene sequence: CDR1 SEHNR, CDR2 FQNEAQ (reference sequence). CDR3 nucleotides: TGTGCCAGCAGCATGGACAGTTCGAGGCATACTGAAGCTTTCTTT. Its protein product is CASSMDSSRHTEAFF. Variable domain in full (rest from reference TRBV7-9 and TRBJ1-1): DTGVSQNPRHKITKRGQNVTFRCDPISEHNRLYWYRQTLGQGPEFLTYFQNEAQLEKSRLLSDRFSAERPKGSFSTLEIQRTEQGDSAMYLCASSMDSSRHTEAFFGQGTRLTVV.

The CDR3, as DNA: TGCGCCAGCAGCCCGATGACTAGCGGGGGCAATCAAGAGACCCAGTACTTC. It translates to CASSPMTSGGNQETQYF. This chain connects TRBV4-1 to TRBJ2-5; 12 nucleotides align to TRBD2. Germline assignment: CDR1 MGHRA and CDR2 YSYEKL. V shed 4 bases and J 2 bases; nucleotides not matched to a gene: 8. The CDR3 has 17 residues.

The rearrangement links TRBV3-1 (or the pseudogene TRBV3-2) to TRBJ2-1, with D unclear. With 0 bases removed from V and 4 bases from J, the gap between germline ends came to 10 bases. Germline values: CDR1 LGHDT, CDR2 YNNKEL (reference sequence). This CDR3 region has 15 residues. CDR3 in DNA: TGTGCCAGCAGCCAAGATGGGTTGGAGTACAATGAGCAGTTCTTC. Amino acids: CASSQDGLEYNEQFF.

This clone has only one observation. The rearrangement joins TRBV18 to TRBJ2-3; 10 nucleotides match TRBD2. The CDR3 contains 15 residues. CDR1 and CDR2 (germline): KGHSH, LQKENI. J gave up 8 bases and V 3 bases, and 8 bases lay outside the gene matches. The CDR3 loop reads CASSPASGSQGTQYF. CDR3 in DNA: TGTGCCAGCTCACCGGCTAGCGGGAGTCAAGGTACGCAGTATTTT.

The chain is built from TRBV19 and TRBJ2-5, with 7 bases matching TRBD1. The CDR3 consists of 14 residues. Trimming took 5 bases from V and 2 from J; bases not matched to a gene: 5. CDR1 and CDR2 from the germline V gene are LNHDA and SQIVND (reference sequence). The CDR3 reads CASSAGTAQETQYF. Written as DNA, the CDR3 is TGTGCCAGTAGTGCAGGGACAGCGCAAGAGACCCAGTACTTC.

V is TRBV5-1 and J is TRBJ2-1; TRBD1 matches 7 bases. Trimming cost V 1 base and J 1 base; bases outside gene matches: 2. This CDR3 region has 15 residues. Germline CDR1 and CDR2: SGHRS and YFSETQ. The CDR3 DNA follows: TGCGCCAGCAGCTTGACAGGGGAATCCTACAATGAGCAGTTCTTC. Protein sequence: CASSLTGESYNEQFF.

The V and J genes are TRBV27 and TRBJ2-7, with 11 nucleotides matching TRBD2. J lost 3 bases, V lost 0 bases, and 7 bases had no gene match. This CDR3 comprises 17 residues. In germline, CDR1 is MNHEY, CDR2 SMNVEV (reference sequence). In nucleotides, the CDR3 is TGTGCCAGCAGTTTATCCGGAGTAGCGGGGGGGCTCTACGAGCAGTACTTC. This sequence encodes CASSLSGVAGGLYEQYF.

The chain employs TRBV19 and TRBJ2-6; 9 bases line up with TRBD2. The CDR3 consists of 15 residues. Germline CDR1 reads LNHDA; CDR2 reads SQIVND (reference sequence). V was clipped by 7 bases and J by 2 bases; unmatched bases: 3. The CDR3 DNA follows: TGTGCCAGTACCCGCGGGGGGGCTGGGGCCAACGTCCTGACTTTC. It encodes CASTRGGAGANVLTF.

This clone was observed once. The V and J genes are TRBV3-1 (or the pseudogene TRBV3-2) and TRBJ2-5; D possibly corresponds to TRBD2 (6 bases). The CDR3 totals 14 residues. Germline CDR1 LGHDT, CDR2 YNNKEL (reference sequence). Trimming pared 0 bases from V and 7 bases from J, leaving 12 bases between. The DNA for the CDR3 is TGTGCCAGCAGCCAAGAGCGGGAAATTGTGACCCAGTACTTC. This encodes CASSQEREIVTQYF.

The J gene is TRBJ2-4, the V gene TRBV3-1 (or the pseudogene TRBV3-2); tentative D call: TRBD1 (6 bases). Looked up from germline, CDR1 is LGHDT and CDR2 is YNNKEL (reference sequence). Trimming removed 0 bases at V and 7 bases at J, with 16 bases between. CDR3 size: 16 residues. This CDR3 reads CASSQDPGRGVNIQYF. CDR3 DNA: TGTGCCAGCAGCCAAGATCCGGGCAGGGGTGTGAACATTCAGTACTTC.

Only a few counts were recorded for this clone. The chain joins TRBV2 to TRBJ2-3; 10 bases line up with TRBD1. The CDR3 runs 14 residues. CDR1 SNHLY and CDR2 FYNNEI come from the germline V gene. After removal of 6 bases from V and 4 bases from J, the junction contained 4 bases not matched to a gene. The CDR3 loop is CASSAGTGADTQYF. The CDR3, as DNA: TGTGCCAGCAGCGCCGGGACAGGGGCAGATACGCAGTATTTT.

This chain uses TRBV2 with TRBJ2-1; tentatively, D is TRBD1 (6 bases). The CDR3 contains 12 residues. Trimming pared 7 bases from V and 16 bases from J, leaving 20 bases between. Per germline, CDR1 SNHLY and CDR2 FYNNEI. The CDR3, as DNA: TGTGCCAGCACCCAAGGGGGAGAACCGCCCTTCTTC. As protein: CASTQGGEPPFF.

The rearrangement joins TRBV10-3 to TRBJ2-7, with a possible D match to TRBD1 (7 bases). Germline V gives CDR1 ENHRY, CDR2 SYGVKD. CDR3 size: 13 residues. V lost 4 bases and J lost 3, with 10 bases in between. CDR3 DNA: TGTGCCATCAGTGCAGGGGGGAACTACGAGCAGTACTTC. As protein: CAISAGGNYEQYF.

CDR3: CASSYSSGGAVEQYV. In DNA, the CDR3 is TGTGCCAGCAGTTACTCCAGCGGGGGGGCGGTTGAGCAGTACGTC. The V and J genes are TRBV6-6 and TRBJ2-7; TRBD2 aligns across 10 bases. V was clipped by 0 bases and J by 7 bases; unmatched bases: 6. Germline V lookup: CDR1 MNHNY, CDR2 SVGAGI (reference sequence). The CDR3 is 15 residues long.

This clone was found a few times. The chain couples TRBV11-2 to TRBJ1-5, with no clear D. Looked up from germline, CDR1 is SGHAT and CDR2 is FQNNGV. Trimming removed 2 bases at V and 9 bases at J, with 11 bases between. The CDR3 extends over 13 amino acids. CDR3 in DNA: TGTGCCAGCAGCTTACATTCCGCAGGGCCCCAGCATTTT. This translates into CASSLHSAGPQHF.

The V call is TRBV4-3, the J call TRBJ1-3, with D tentatively TRBD1 (6 bases). The V end lost 4 bases, the J end lost 0 bases, and 10 bases lay between the germline ends. CDR3 size: 15 residues. Germline-derived CDR1 and CDR2 are LGHNA and YSLEER. The CDR3 DNA follows: TGCGCCAGCAGCCCCGGGGGGCTCTCTGGAAACACCATATATTTT. Protein: CASSPGGLSGNTIYF.

The chain recombines TRBV30 with TRBJ2-7, with D possibly matching TRBD1 (6 bases). CDR1 GTSNPN and CDR2 SVGIG come from the germline V gene (reference sequence). This CDR3 contains 14 residues. V lost 0 bases and J 5 bases, leaving 14 bases between the germline ends. The CDR3 region is CAWSVNRVDDEQYF. In DNA, the CDR3 is TGTGCCTGGAGTGTAAACAGGGTAGACGACGAGCAGTACTTC.

The gene calls are TRBV15 and TRBJ2-1; TRBD2 matches at 7 bases. Germline assignment: CDR1 LNHNV and CDR2 YYDKDF (reference sequence). The trim removed 0 bases at V and 4 bases at J, leaving 6 bases unmatched. This CDR3 has 16 amino acids. This CDR3 is CATSRDLSGAYNEQFF. As DNA, the CDR3 is TGTGCCACCAGCAGAGATTTGAGCGGGGCTTACAATGAGCAGTTCTTC.

This clone was detected only a few times. The V call is TRBV7-8, the J call TRBJ1-2; 10 bases are shared with TRBD1. The CDR3 loop spans 15 amino acids. V dropped 3 bases and J dropped 4; count of bases not matched to a gene: 5. The germline CDR1 and CDR2 sequences are SGHVS and FQNEAQ. CDR3 in DNA: TGTGCCAGCAGCTTGACAGGGGGCCAAATCTATGGCTACACCTTC. Its translation: CASSLTGGQIYGYTF.

This clone was found a few times. The rearrangement uses TRBV6-5 and TRBJ2-2; 8 bases map to TRBD1. CDR1 MNHEY and CDR2 SVGAGI come from the germline V gene. The CDR3 contains 16 residues. After removal of 2 bases from V and 7 bases from J, the junction contained 9 bases not matched to a gene. CDR3 residues: CASSYRGRGRDGELFF. The CDR3 nucleotides read TGTGCCAGCAGTTACAGGGGCAGGGGGCGCGACGGGGAGCTGTTTTTT.

The CDR3 coding sequence is TGTGCCAGCTCACCACCCCCTAGCGGAGGGGAGCTGTTTTTT. Its translation: CASSPPPSGGELFF. The chain uses TRBV18 and TRBJ2-2, with 7 bases aligning to TRBD2. Germline assignment: CDR1 KGHSH and CDR2 LQKENI. The ends lost 0 bases at V and 8 bases at J; junction bases unmatched: 3. CDR3 size: 14 residues.